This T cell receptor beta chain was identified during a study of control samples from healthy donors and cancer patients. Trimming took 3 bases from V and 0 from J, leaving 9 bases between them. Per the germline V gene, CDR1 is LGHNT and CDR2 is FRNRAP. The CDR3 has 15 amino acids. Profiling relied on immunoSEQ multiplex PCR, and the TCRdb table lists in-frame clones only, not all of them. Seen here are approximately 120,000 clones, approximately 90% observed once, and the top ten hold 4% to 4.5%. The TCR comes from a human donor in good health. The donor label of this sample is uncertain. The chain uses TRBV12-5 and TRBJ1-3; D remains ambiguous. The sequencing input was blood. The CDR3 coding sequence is TGTGCTAGTGGTTTAGGTGGGTCCTCTGGAAACACCATATATTTT. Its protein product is CASGLGGSSGNTIYF. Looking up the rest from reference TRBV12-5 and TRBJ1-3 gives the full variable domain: DARVTQTPRHKVTEMGQEVTMRCQPILGHNTVFWYRQTMMQGLELLAYFRNRAPLDDSGMPKDRFSAEMPDATLATLKIQPSEPRDSAVYFCASGLGGSSGNTIYFGEGSWLTVV.